These 23 T cell receptor beta chains originate from one sample sequenced in a study of Graves' ophthalmopathy and Graves' hyperthyroidism. The authors amplified TCR beta CDR3 regions, and they did so from RNA transcripts for repertoire sequencing. Investigators did first-round RT-PCR with HTBI primers, then second-round multiplex PCR. One entry per CDR3 protein results from TCRdb running MiXCR on the multiplex PCR reads. Here the sample spans roughly 400,000 distinct CDR3 sequences, approximately 15% being singletons. The specimen was peripheral blood. Source of these receptors: a woman aged 18 to 35 with stable Graves' hyperthyroidism.

This clonotype was seen at least ten times. The gene calls are TRBV3-1 and TRBJ1-5, with D unclear. The CDR3 runs 18 residues. Trimming took off 2 bases at V and 2 bases at J, with 19 bases between the two ends. In germline, CDR1 is LGHDT, CDR2 YNNKEL (reference sequence). The CDR3 nucleotides read TGTGCCAGCAGCCAATGGGTCTGGCCCTTAAAGGGCAATCAGCCCCAGCATTTT. Its protein product is CASSQWVWPLKGNQPQHF. The whole variable domain, filled in from reference TRBV3-1 and TRBJ1-5, reads DTAVSQTPKYLVTQMGNDKSIKCEQNLGHDTMYWYKQDSKKFLKIMFSYNNKELIINETVPNRFSPKSPDKAHLNLHINSLELGDSAVYFCASSQWVWPLKGNQPQHFGDGTRLSIL.

This clonotype appeared many times. The rearrangement uses TRBV7-4 and TRBJ1-1; 8 bases fit TRBD1. CDR1 SGHVT and CDR2 SQSDAQ come from the germline V gene. The V segment lost 1 base and the J segment 7 bases; nucleotides outside the gene matches: 23. This CDR3 comprises 20 residues. CDR3 DNA: TGTGCCAGCAGCTTAGGATGGGTTGGGGCAGGGGGCCTGGGGAAGGTTGAAGCTTTCTTT. This translates into CASSLGWVGAGGLGKVEAFF. Together with reference TRBV7-4 and TRBJ1-1, the CDR3 gives the full variable domain: GAGVSQSPRYKVAKRGRDVALRCDSISGHVTLYWYRQTLGQGSEVLTYSQSDAQRDKSGRPSGRFSAERPERSVSTLKIQRTEQGDSAVYLCASSLGWVGAGGLGKVEAFFGQGTRLTVV.

This clonotype was counted ten times or more. The chain links TRBV2 to TRBJ2-2; perhaps D is TRBD1 or TRBD2 (5 bases each). This CDR3 region has 14 residues. V lost 8 bases, J lost 1 base, and 11 bases lay in between. The germline V gene encodes CDR1 SNHLY and CDR2 FYNNEI. The CDR3, as DNA: TGTGCCAGCCGGGGCAGGGTGAACACCGGGGAGCTGTTTTTT. Its protein product is CASRGRVNTGELFF.

The sample holds many counts of this clonotype. This chain joins TRBV29-1 and TRBJ1-6; tentatively, D is TRBD1 (6 bases). CDR3 size: 15 residues. Germline V gene lookup returns CDR1 SQVTM and CDR2 ANQGSEA. Between the trimmed V and J ends, which lost 5 bases and 6 bases, there was a span of 17 bases. CDR3 region: CSVRQTGAGNSPLHF. The CDR3 DNA sequence: TGCAGCGTTCGCCAGACAGGCGCGGGTAATTCACCCCTCCACTTT.

This clonotype appeared many times. This chain connects TRBV5-1 to TRBJ1-1; no clear D. Trimming removed 4 bases from V and 0 bases from J, with 10 bases in between. Per germline, CDR1 SGHRS and CDR2 YFSETQ. The CDR3 is 14 amino acids. The CDR3 here is CASSNSGLNTEAFF. CDR3 DNA sequence: TGCGCCAGCAGCAACTCAGGCTTGAACACTGAAGCTTTCTTT.

This clonotype was seen ten or more times. The V and J genes are TRBV9 and TRBJ2-5; 8 positions match TRBD2. The J segment lost 5 bases and the V segment lost 3 bases, leaving 3 bases of the junction unmatched. CDR3 length equals 13 residues. Germline CDR1 and CDR2: SGDLS and YYNGEE. CDR3 sequence: CASSAGLVETQYF. Here the CDR3 DNA reads TGTGCCAGCAGCGCGGGACTAGTCGAGACCCAGTACTTC.

A few counts support this clonotype. The rearrangement links TRBV19 to TRBJ2-3; unclear D gene. V dropped 4 bases and J dropped 3 bases, with 8 bases sitting between them. The germline V gene has CDR1 LNHDA and CDR2 SQIVND (reference sequence). This CDR3 has 13 residues. CDR3 loop: CASSNQATDTQYF. Here the CDR3 DNA reads TGTGCCAGTAGTAACCAGGCTACAGATACGCAGTATTTT.

This clonotype has a count of ten or more. J is TRBJ2-7 and V is TRBV7-3; 9 bases agree with TRBD1. The V gene end was trimmed by 5 bases and the J gene end by 6 bases; junction bases not matched to a gene: 5. The CDR3 contains 13 residues. The germline gives CDR1 SGHTA, CDR2 FQGTGA. In DNA form, the CDR3 reads TGTGCCAGCAGCCTACTGACAGGGGGCGAGCAGTACTTC. This codes for CASSLLTGGEQYF.

This clonotype was detected only a few times. This chain links TRBV11-2 with TRBJ1-1; 7 bases match TRBD1. This CDR3 has 15 residues. V gave up 6 bases and J gave up 1 base; unmatched junction bases: 8. CDR1 SGHAT and CDR2 FQNNGV come from the germline V gene. CDR3 sequence: CASRDLTGENTEAFF. The CDR3, as DNA: TGTGCCAGCAGGGATCTAACAGGGGAGAACACTGAAGCTTTCTTT.

Only one count was recorded for this clonotype. Since a much larger clone is just one base distant, this may be a read error. This chain connects TRBV9 to TRBJ2-2, with 8 bases identical to TRBD2. CDR3 length: 17 residues. Per germline, CDR1 SGDLS and CDR2 YYNGEE. The chain's CDR3 is CASSERAGGSNTGELCF. For the CDR3, the DNA is TGTGCCAGCAGCGAGCGGGCGGGGGGTTCGAACACCGGGGAGCTGTGTTTT.

The chain links TRBV5-1 to TRBJ2-5, with a possible D match to TRBD1 (5 bases). The V and J ends lost 5 bases and 1 base respectively, with 9 bases between them. Germline V gene sequence: CDR1 SGHRS, CDR2 YFSETQ. This CDR3 has 13 amino acids. In DNA, the CDR3 is TGCGCCAGCAGGGAGACAGTCCAAGAGACCCAGTACTTC. This gives the protein CASRETVQETQYF.

This clonotype was seen repeatedly, ten times or more. V usage is TRBV5-6 and J usage is TRBJ1-1; 8 bases are shared with TRBD1. V lost 4 bases to trimming and J lost 0 bases; unmatched junction nucleotides: 11. CDR3 length: 17 residues. CDR1 is SGHDT and CDR2 is YYEEEE in the germline V gene. The CDR3 nucleotides read TGTGCCAGCAGCAAGGGGACAGGAAGCCCTTTGAACACTGAAGCTTTCTTT. This encodes CASSKGTGSPLNTEAFF.

A few counts support this clonotype. The rearrangement joins TRBV28 to TRBJ2-4; the D is unclear. V was cut by 5 bases and J by 3 bases, with 14 bases left in between. This CDR3 has 15 residues. CDR1 and CDR2 (germline): MDHEN, SYDVKM. Here the CDR3 reads CASSTTSLLKNIQYF. The CDR3 bases are TGTGCCAGCAGTACTACTTCTCTTCTCAAAAACATTCAGTACTTC.

The sample holds many counts of this clonotype. This rearrangement joins TRBV20-1 to TRBJ2-5, with 12 positions matching TRBD2. Germline CDR1 DFQATT, CDR2 SNEGSKA (reference sequence). Trimming took 0 bases from V and 2 from J; bases not matched to a gene: 7. CDR3 size: 17 residues. CDR3 bases: TGCAGTGCTAGAGATTCCCTACTAGCGGGGGGACAAGAGACCCAGTACTTC. It yields the protein CSARDSLLAGGQETQYF.

This chain connects TRBV12-3 or TRBV12-4 to TRBJ1-5; D is possibly TRBD1 (5 bases). This CDR3 has 14 residues. V lost 1 base, J lost 8 bases, and 12 bases lay in between. CDR3 sequence (DNA): TGTGCCAGCAGTTTAGGGGGCACCCAGGAGCCCCAGCATTTT. Its protein is CASSLGGTQEPQHF.

The V call is TRBV27, the J call TRBJ1-6, with a weak D call TRBD1 (6 bases). The CDR3 runs 15 residues. CDR1 and CDR2 from the germline V gene are MNHEY and SMNVEV (reference sequence). V was trimmed by 7 bases and J by 6 bases, leaving 16 bases between them. CDR3: CASTLRSRGNSPLHF. The CDR3 bases are TGTGCCAGCACCTTACGCAGCAGGGGTAATTCACCCCTCCACTTT.

This clonotype was seen many times. This may be a read error, as it is one base from a much larger clone. V gene TRBV6-2 or TRBV6-3 combines with J gene TRBJ1-6; D is undetermined. Germline V gene data show CDR1 as MNHEY and CDR2 as SVGEGT. This CDR3 has 14 amino acids. V was cut by 2 bases and J by 15 bases, with 17 bases left in between. The CDR3: CASSYHGVGPNLHF. The CDR3 DNA reads TGTGCCAGCAGTTACCACGGCGTAGGCCCAAACCTCCACTTT.

This clonotype came up many times. This chain links TRBV6-2 or TRBV6-3 with TRBJ2-7; 13 bases match TRBD2. Germline trimming cut 0 bases from V and 4 bases from J; bases unmatched to any gene: 0. The CDR3 contains 15 residues. Germline V gene sequence: CDR1 MNHEY, CDR2 SVGEGT. The CDR3 DNA reads as TGTGCCAGCAGTTACTCGACTAGCGGGGGGTACGAGCAGTACTTC. Protein sequence: CASSYSTSGGYEQYF.

The table lists this clonotype with many counts. The V and J genes are TRBV20-1 and TRBJ1-6, with 9 bases identical to TRBD1. The CDR3 has 14 amino acids. Germline loops: CDR1 DFQATT, CDR2 SNEGSKA (reference sequence). V lost 6 bases and J lost 6; bases outside the gene matches: 6. The CDR3 DNA reads as TGCAGTGCAAAGGACAGGGGCGGTAATTCACCCCTCCACTTT. Translation: CSAKDRGGNSPLHF.

This clonotype has at least ten counts. This chain connects TRBV18 to TRBJ1-2, with D maybe TRBD1 (6 bases). The V gene lost 1 base and the J gene lost 0 bases, with 9 bases spanning the gap. The CDR3 has 15 amino acids. The germline CDR1 and CDR2 sequences are KGHSH and LQKENI. CDR3 loop: CASSPQDRSNYGYTF. The CDR3 DNA reads TGTGCCAGCTCACCACAGGACAGATCTAACTATGGCTACACCTTC.

This sequence joins TRBV11-2 and TRBJ2-2; tentatively, D is TRBD2 (6 bases). Trimming removed 5 bases at V and 4 bases at J, with 17 bases between. The length of the CDR3 is 16 residues. Looked up from germline, CDR1 is SGHAT and CDR2 is FQNNGV. Here the CDR3 DNA reads TGTGCCAGCAGCCTGGGACTCACAGTATCCACCGGGGAGCTGTTTTTT. Translated: CASSLGLTVSTGELFF.

There are many counts of this clonotype. The chain couples TRBV6-5 to TRBJ1-1, with unresolved D. The CDR3 covers 15 residues. Deletions cut 0 bases from V and 7 bases from J, with 15 bases between. Germline V CDR1 and CDR2: MNHEY, SVGAGI. CDR3 bases: TGTGCCAGCAGTTACTCCCTTTTGGGGAGACATGAAGCTTTCTTT. Translated: CASSYSLLGRHEAFF.

There are a few counts of this clonotype. The V and J genes are TRBV19 and TRBJ2-1; maybe TRBD2 (6 bases). Germline values: CDR1 LNHDA, CDR2 SQIVND (reference sequence). The ends were cut back, 6 bases at V and 2 bases at J, with 14 bases in the middle. This CDR3 is 15 amino acids long. The CDR3 DNA sequence: TGTGCCAGTAGCCCCGGGGGTAGCGCCTACAATGAGCAGTTCTTC. Amino acid sequence: CASSPGGSAYNEQFF.